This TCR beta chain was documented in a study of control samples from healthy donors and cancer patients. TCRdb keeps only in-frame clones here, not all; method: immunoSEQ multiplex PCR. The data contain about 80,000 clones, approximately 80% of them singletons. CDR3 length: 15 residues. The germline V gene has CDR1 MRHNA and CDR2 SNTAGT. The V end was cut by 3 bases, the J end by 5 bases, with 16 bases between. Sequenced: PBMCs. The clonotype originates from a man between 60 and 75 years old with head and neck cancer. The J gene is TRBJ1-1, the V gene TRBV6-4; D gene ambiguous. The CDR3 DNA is TGTGCCAGCAGTGAAGTTTGGGGAGGAGAAACTGAAGCTTTCTTT. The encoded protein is CASSEVWGGETEAFF.